The rows below give T cell receptor beta chains drawn from one sample of a study of early T cells in non-severe SARS-CoV-2 infection. Each CDR3 protein gets one entry after TCRdb re-called the 5' RACE reads with MiXCR. The table shows 110,000 or so distinct CDR3 sequences, with about 12% occurring only once. Sample: whole blood. The receptors derive from an adult who was a healthcare worker with PCR-confirmed SARS-CoV-2 infection or an uninfected control (not recorded which). Both conserved end residues are part of each CDR3. The order of the fields is V gene, D gene, clone size, J gene, CDR3 DNA, CDR3 protein. The D gene is left open where the match is weak. Only part of the rows carry a size: once, few, many, or a class if the clone is expanded.

>TRBV2|TRBD1|many|TRBJ1-5
TGTGCCAGCAGTCACGGGACAGGCAATCAGCCCCAGCATTTT
CASSHGTGNQPQHF
>TRBV6-1|NA|many|TRBJ1-5
TGTGCCAGCAGTGAAGCCTCAGCACTAGGAGGACCCCAGCATTTT
CASSEASALGGPQHF
>TRBV6-4|NA|many|TRBJ1-1
TGTGCCAGCAGTCTGGACGTTGGAAACACTGAAGCTTTCTTT
CASSLDVGNTEAFF
>TRBV6-1|NA|many|TRBJ2-6
TGTGCCAGCAGGACGACCGGGACCCTTTTTTCCGTCCTGACTTTC
CASRTTGTLFSVLTF
>TRBV6-4|NA|few|TRBJ2-1
TGTGCCAGCAGCCTGCTACCGACAGAGTTCAATGAGCAGTTCTTC
CASSLLPTEFNEQFF
>TRBV14|NA|NA|TRBJ1-2
TGTGCCAGCATAGACGGGCTGAGGGTCTATGGCTACACCTTC
CASIDGLRVYGYTF
>TRBV2|TRBD2|few|TRBJ2-3
TGTGCCAGCACGGGGGGACTAGCCACGACAGATACGCAGTATTTT
CASTGGLATTDTQYF
>TRBV30|NA|many|TRBJ2-1
TGTGCCTGGAGTGTACCCCTTGGGGGAACGTCGTTCTTC
CAWSVPLGGTSFF
>TRBV5-5|NA|NA|TRBJ1-5
TGTGCCAGCAGCTTAGTGGCGCAGTTCAATCAGCCCCAGCATTTT
CASSLVAQFNQPQHF
>TRBV27|NA|many|TRBJ2-7
TGTGCCAGCAGTTTATTAACACAGGGCGAGCAGTACTTC
CASSLLTQGEQYF
>TRBV29-1|NA|many|TRBJ2-1
TGCAGCGTTGAGCGGACTGGGCCCAGGGATGAGCAGTTCTTC
CSVERTGPRDEQFF
>TRBV30|TRBD1|few|TRBJ1-2
TGTGCCTGGACCCCCGGGACAGGGGTCGGCTACACCTTC
CAWTPGTGVGYTF
>TRBV28|NA|NA|TRBJ2-5
TGTGCCAGCAGTAATCAACGGCGCGTCCAAGAGACCCAGTACTTC
CASSNQRRVQETQYF
>TRBV19|NA|many|TRBJ2-3
TGTGCCAGTAGTATGGCTGGGACGGATACGCAGTATTTT
CASSMAGTDTQYF
>TRBV7-9|NA|NA|TRBJ1-6
TGTGCCAGCAGCCTCCAACTCTCGAATTCACCCCTCCACTTT
CASSLQLSNSPLHF
>TRBV9|NA|few|TRBJ1-1
TGTGCCAGCAGCGGGGACTACACTGAAGCTTTCTTT
CASSGDYTEAFF
>TRBV29-1|TRBD2|NA|TRBJ2-1
TGCAGCGCCAGAACTAGCGGGTACCGCAATGAGCAGTTCTTC
CSARTSGYRNEQFF
>TRBV2|NA|NA|TRBJ2-6
TGTGCCAGCAGTCTTCGAGTAAGGGGTGCCGGGGCCAACGTCCTGACTTTC
CASSLRVRGAGANVLTF
>TRBV12-3/TRBV12-4|NA|many|TRBJ1-6
TGTGCCAGCAGTTTAAGAGGGAAGGGGTATAATTCACCCCTCCACTTT
CASSLRGKGYNSPLHF
>TRBV5-6|TRBD1|few|TRBJ2-7
TGTGCCAGCAGCCGTCGGACAGGAACCTACGAGCAGTACTTC
CASSRRTGTYEQYF
>TRBV7-9|TRBD2|NA|TRBJ2-7
TGTGCCAGCAGCTTAGTCCGCCGGACTAGCGGGAGTGGGGTGTACTTC
CASSLVRRTSGSGVYF
>TRBV10-3|NA|NA|TRBJ1-5
TGTGCCATCAGTGATCCCGCCATCCCCAATCAGCCCCAGCATTTT
CAISDPAIPNQPQHF
>TRBV6-5|NA|few|TRBJ2-1
TGTGCCAGCAGTCCTCTAGGAGCGCCGAGCTCCTACAATGAGCAGTTCTTC
CASSPLGAPSSYNEQFF
>TRBV14|NA|many|TRBJ2-5
TGTGCCAGCAGCCAAGATTGGGGGCCAAAGGGGACCCAGTACTTC
CASSQDWGPKGTQYF
>TRBV12-5|NA|many|TRBJ2-1
TGTGCTAGTGGTTTGGCTCTGGGAGGTGAGCAGTTCTTC
CASGLALGGEQFF
>TRBV5-4|TRBD2|many|TRBJ2-1
TGTGCCAGCAGCCCGTCCGGCGGGGGGGCCGATGAGCAGTTCTTC
CASSPSGGGADEQFF
>TRBV7-6|NA|many|TRBJ1-1
TGTGCCAGCAGCTTAGGGGACGGCCTTGAAGCTTTCTTT
CASSLGDGLEAFF
>TRBV19|NA|many|TRBJ2-7
TGTGCCAGTAGTCCCGTAGTATATCTGAGCTCCTACGAGCAGTACTTC
CASSPVVYLSSYEQYF
>TRBV6-6|NA|many|TRBJ1-1
TGTGCCAGCAATCGCCCCGGGACTTTCCCTGAAGCTTTCTTT
CASNRPGTFPEAFF
>TRBV18|TRBD1|many|TRBJ2-7
TGTGCCAGCTCACCCGGGACAGGGGTATACGAGCAGTACTTC
CASSPGTGVYEQYF
>TRBV29-1|NA|few|TRBJ2-1
TGCAGCGTTCCGGCAGGGAAGGGTGAGCAGTTCTTC
CSVPAGKGEQFF
>TRBV11-3|NA|NA|TRBJ1-6
TGTGCCAGCAGCTTAGGTGGTAATTCACCCCTCCACTTT
CASSLGGNSPLHF
>TRBV29-1|NA|many|TRBJ1-4
TGCAGCACGATGAGGGCGGAAAAACTGTTTTTT
CSTMRAEKLFF
>TRBV3-1|TRBD2|NA|TRBJ2-2
TGTGCCAGCAGCCCATTCGGGAGGTCTGACACCGGGGAGCTGTTTTTT
CASSPFGRSDTGELFF
>TRBV9|NA|few|TRBJ2-2
TGTGCCAGCAGCCCCTTTTGGGGTTCCACCGGGGAGCTGTTTTTT
CASSPFWGSTGELFF
>TRBV28|NA|NA|TRBJ1-2
TGTGCCAGCAGTTTATCCAGGGAGGGCGGCTACACCTTC
CASSLSREGGYTF
>TRBV7-9|TRBD1|few|TRBJ2-7
TGTGCCAGCAGCTCGGGACAGGCAGCTTACGAGCAGTACTTC
CASSSGQAAYEQYF
>TRBV28|NA|NA|TRBJ2-7
TGTGCCAGCAGTTTAGCCCGCAAATATTACGAGCAGTACTTC
CASSLARKYYEQYF
>TRBV5-1|NA|many|TRBJ2-6
TGCGCCAGCAGCTTTCAATCTGGGGCCAACGTCCTGACTTTC
CASSFQSGANVLTF
>TRBV20-1|NA|NA|TRBJ2-1
TGCAGTGCTAGAGATCAGGGGGGGAAGGCTCGCTACAATGAGCAGTTCTTC
CSARDQGGKARYNEQFF
>TRBV29-1|NA|NA|TRBJ2-1
TGCAGCGTTGAGAGATCATGGTCAGCCCCCTTGAATGAGCAGTTCTTC
CSVERSWSAPLNEQFF
>TRBV30|NA|NA|TRBJ2-4
TGTGCCTGGAGAGGCGCGGTCGGGGCCCAAATCTTC
CAWRGAVGAQIF
>TRBV5-1|TRBD2|NA|TRBJ2-7
TGCGCCAGCAGCTTCTCCCAGTGGAGGGAGGGAGAGCAGTACTTC
CASSFSQWREGEQYF
>TRBV20-1|NA|many|TRBJ2-3
TGCAGTGCTATGGCGGGGTCCACAGATACGCAGTATTTT
CSAMAGSTDTQYF
>TRBV18|NA|many|TRBJ1-2
TGTGCCAGCTCACGTGACACCACTAACTATGGCTACACCTTC
CASSRDTTNYGYTF
>TRBV12-3/TRBV12-4|NA|few|TRBJ1-2
TGTGCCAGCACCAGGACCAGGAGCGCCTATGGCTACACCTTC
CASTRTRSAYGYTF
>TRBV29-1|NA|NA|TRBJ2-5
TGCAGCGCCTTCCAAGAGACCCAGTACTTC
CSAFQETQYF
>TRBV6-5|NA|few|TRBJ2-3
TGTGCCAGCAGTTACTCGAGAAGGCAGGCGCAGTATTTT
CASSYSRRQAQYF
>TRBV11-3|NA|many|TRBJ2-7
TGTGCCAGCAGCTTAGAAGGGTACGAGCAGTACTTC
CASSLEGYEQYF
>TRBV12-3/TRBV12-4|TRBD2|few|TRBJ2-3
TGTGCCAGCAGTCCTCCCGGGACTAGCGGGATAGGGTATACGCAGTATTTT
CASSPPGTSGIGYTQYF
>TRBV10-3|NA|many|TRBJ1-6
TGTGCCATCAGTGAGTCGTCACGGGACCGATTCCACTTT
CAISESSRDRFHF
>TRBV6-6|NA|few|TRBJ1-5
TGTGCCAGCAGCCTCTTAACGGGTCAGCCCCAGCATTTT
CASSLLTGQPQHF
>TRBV20-1|NA|NA|TRBJ1-2
TGCAGTGCTACCCACCTGGCGGAGGGGTATGGCTACACCTTC
CSATHLAEGYGYTF
>TRBV12-3/TRBV12-4|TRBD2|few|TRBJ2-3
TGTGCCAGCACGTGGGATAGCGGGAGCCCCACAGATACGCAGTATTTT
CASTWDSGSPTDTQYF
>TRBV19|TRBD2|many|TRBJ2-7
TGTGCCAGTAGTGCCTCTAGCGGGAGGGCGTACGAGCAGTACTTC
CASSASSGRAYEQYF
>TRBV2|TRBD2|NA|TRBJ2-3
TGTGCCAGCAGTCCCAGACTAGCGGGAGGGCCCGGCACAGATACGCAGTATTTT
CASSPRLAGGPGTDTQYF
>TRBV9|NA|NA|TRBJ2-2
TGTGCCAGCAGCCCTTTACGGATAGGGTCGAACACCGGGGAGCTGTTTTTT
CASSPLRIGSNTGELFF
>TRBV28|NA|many|TRBJ1-4
TGTGCCAGCAGTCCGGATGGGGAAAATGAAAAACTGTTTTTT
CASSPDGENEKLFF
>TRBV7-3|NA|NA|TRBJ2-1
TGTGCCAGCAGCTTAACGGGAGACAATGAGCAGTTCTTC
CASSLTGDNEQFF